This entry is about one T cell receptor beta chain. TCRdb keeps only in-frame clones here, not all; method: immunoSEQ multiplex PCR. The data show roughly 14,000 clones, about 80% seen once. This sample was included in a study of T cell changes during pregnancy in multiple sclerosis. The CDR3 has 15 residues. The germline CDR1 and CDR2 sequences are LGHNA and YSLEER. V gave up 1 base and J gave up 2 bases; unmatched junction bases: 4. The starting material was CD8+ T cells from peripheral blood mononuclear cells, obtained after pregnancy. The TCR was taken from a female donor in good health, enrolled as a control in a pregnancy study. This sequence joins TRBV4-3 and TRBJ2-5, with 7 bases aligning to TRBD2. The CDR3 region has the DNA TGCGCCAGCAGCCAAGGGGGAGGGGAGCAAGAGACCCAGTACTTC. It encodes CASSQGGGEQETQYF.